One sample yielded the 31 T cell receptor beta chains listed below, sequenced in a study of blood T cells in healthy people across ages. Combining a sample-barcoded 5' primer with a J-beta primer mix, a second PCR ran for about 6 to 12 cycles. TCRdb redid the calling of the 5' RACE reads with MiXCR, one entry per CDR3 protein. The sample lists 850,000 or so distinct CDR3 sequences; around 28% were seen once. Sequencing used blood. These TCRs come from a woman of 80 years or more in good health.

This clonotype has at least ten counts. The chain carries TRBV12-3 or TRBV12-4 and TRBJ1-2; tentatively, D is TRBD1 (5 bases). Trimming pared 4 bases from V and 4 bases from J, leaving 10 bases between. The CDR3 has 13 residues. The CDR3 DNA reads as TGTGCCAGCAGTTCCGGGACGACCTATGGCTACACCTTC. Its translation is CASSSGTTYGYTF.

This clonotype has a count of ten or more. The CDR3, as DNA: TGTGCCAGCAGTATACAGGATTCAGCTAACTATGGCTACACCTTC. Amino acid sequence: CASSIQDSANYGYTF. The J gene is TRBJ1-2, the V gene TRBV6-6; D possibly corresponds to TRBD1 (5 bases). CDR1 is MNHNY and CDR2 is SVGAGI in the germline V gene (reference sequence). CDR3 size: 15 residues. Trimming left V 5 bases short and J 0 bases short, with 13 bases between.

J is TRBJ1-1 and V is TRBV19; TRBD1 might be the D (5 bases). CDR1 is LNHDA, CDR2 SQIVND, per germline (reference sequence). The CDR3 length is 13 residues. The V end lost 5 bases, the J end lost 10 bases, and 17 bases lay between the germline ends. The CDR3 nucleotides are TGTGCCAGTAGTGGGGGTGGGGGGATCGGAGCTTTCTTT. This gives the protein CASSGGGGIGAFF.

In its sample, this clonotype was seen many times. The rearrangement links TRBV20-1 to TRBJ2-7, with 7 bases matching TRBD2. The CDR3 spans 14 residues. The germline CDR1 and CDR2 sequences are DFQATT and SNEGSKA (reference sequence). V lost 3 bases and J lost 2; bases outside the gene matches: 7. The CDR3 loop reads CSARDLAGPYEQYF. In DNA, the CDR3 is TGCAGTGCTAGGGACTTAGCGGGTCCCTACGAGCAGTACTTC.

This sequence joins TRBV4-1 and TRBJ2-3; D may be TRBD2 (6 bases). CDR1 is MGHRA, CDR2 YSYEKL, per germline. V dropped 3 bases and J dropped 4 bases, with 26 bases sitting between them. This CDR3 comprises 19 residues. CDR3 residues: CASSHPRGRRQPNSDTQYF. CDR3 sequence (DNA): TGCGCCAGCAGCCACCCTCGGGGGAGGCGACAGCCTAACTCAGATACGCAGTATTTT.

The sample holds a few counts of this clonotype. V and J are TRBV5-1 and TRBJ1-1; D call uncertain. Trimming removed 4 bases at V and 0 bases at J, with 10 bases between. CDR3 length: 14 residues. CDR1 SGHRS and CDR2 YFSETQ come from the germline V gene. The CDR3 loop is CASSGFHVNTEAFF. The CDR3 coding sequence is TGCGCCAGCAGCGGGTTTCATGTGAACACTGAAGCTTTCTTT.

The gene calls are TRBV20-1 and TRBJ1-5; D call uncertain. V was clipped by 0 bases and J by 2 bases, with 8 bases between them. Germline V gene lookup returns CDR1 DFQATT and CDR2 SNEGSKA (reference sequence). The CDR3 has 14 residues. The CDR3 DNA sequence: TGCAGTGCTAGAGATAGGAATGGCAATCAGCCCCAGCATTTT. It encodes CSARDRNGNQPQHF.

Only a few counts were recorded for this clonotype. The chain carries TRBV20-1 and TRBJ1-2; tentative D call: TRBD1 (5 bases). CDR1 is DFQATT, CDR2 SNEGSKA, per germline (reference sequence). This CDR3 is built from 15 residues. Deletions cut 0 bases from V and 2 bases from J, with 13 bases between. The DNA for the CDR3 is TGCAGTGCTAGAGACCTCGGGGGGATAAACTATGGCTACACCTTC. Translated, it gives CSARDLGGINYGYTF.

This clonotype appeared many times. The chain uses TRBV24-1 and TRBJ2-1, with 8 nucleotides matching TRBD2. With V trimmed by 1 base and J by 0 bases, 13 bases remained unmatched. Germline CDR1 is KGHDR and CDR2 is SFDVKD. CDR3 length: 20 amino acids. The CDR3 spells CATSDFQGRVGTSSYNEQFF. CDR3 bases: TGTGCCACCAGTGATTTTCAGGGGAGGGTGGGGACTAGCTCCTACAATGAGCAGTTCTTC.

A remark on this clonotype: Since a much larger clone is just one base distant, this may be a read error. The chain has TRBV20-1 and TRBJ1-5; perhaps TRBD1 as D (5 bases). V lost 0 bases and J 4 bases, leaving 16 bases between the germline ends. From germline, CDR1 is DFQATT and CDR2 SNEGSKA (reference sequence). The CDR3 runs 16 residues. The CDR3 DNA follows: TGCAGTGCTAGAGACGGGGGGAAATTTGAAAATCAGCCCCAGCATTTT. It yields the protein CSARDGGKFENQPQHF.

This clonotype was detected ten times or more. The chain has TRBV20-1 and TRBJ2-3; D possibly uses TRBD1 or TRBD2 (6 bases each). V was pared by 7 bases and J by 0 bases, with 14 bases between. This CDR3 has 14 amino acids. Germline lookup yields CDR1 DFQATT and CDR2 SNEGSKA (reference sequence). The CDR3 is CSVKGGPSTDTQYF. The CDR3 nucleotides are TGCAGTGTTAAGGGGGGTCCTAGCACAGATACGCAGTATTTT.

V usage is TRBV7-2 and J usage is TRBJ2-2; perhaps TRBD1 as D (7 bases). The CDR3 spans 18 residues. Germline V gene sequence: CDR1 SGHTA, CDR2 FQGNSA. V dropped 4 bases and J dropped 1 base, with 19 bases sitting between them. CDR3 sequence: CASSSRVGRGVNTGELFF. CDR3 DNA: TGTGCCAGCAGCTCACGGGTTGGCAGGGGGGTGAACACCGGGGAGCTGTTTTTT.

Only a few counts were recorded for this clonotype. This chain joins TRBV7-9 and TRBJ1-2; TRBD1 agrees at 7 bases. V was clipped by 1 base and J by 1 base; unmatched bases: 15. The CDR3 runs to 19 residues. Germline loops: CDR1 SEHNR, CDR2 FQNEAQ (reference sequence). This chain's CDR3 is CASSLGQDRTPRLNYGYTF. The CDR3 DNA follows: TGTGCCAGCAGCTTAGGGCAGGACAGGACCCCCCGTCTTAACTATGGCTACACCTTC.

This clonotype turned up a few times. The CDR3 DNA is TGTGCCAGCAGCTTAACCCAGGGGGAAGGCACTGAAGCTTTCTTT. Its protein is CASSLTQGEGTEAFF. The chain links TRBV7-2 to TRBJ1-1, with 7 positions matching TRBD1. Per germline, CDR1 SGHTA and CDR2 FQGNSA. CDR3 length: 15 residues. V lost 2 bases, J lost 4 bases, and 7 bases stayed unmatched.

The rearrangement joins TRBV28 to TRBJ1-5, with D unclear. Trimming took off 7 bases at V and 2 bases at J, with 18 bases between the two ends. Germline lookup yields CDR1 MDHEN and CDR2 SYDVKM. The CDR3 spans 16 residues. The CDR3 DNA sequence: TGTGCCAGCACCTCCCTCGGAAGCAACGGCAATCAGCCCCAGCATTTT. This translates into CASTSLGSNGNQPQHF.

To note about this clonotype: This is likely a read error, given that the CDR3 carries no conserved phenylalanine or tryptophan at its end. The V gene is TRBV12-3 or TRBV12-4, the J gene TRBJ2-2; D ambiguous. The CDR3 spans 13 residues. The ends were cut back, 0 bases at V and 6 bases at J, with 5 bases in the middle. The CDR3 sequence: CASSLALSGELFL. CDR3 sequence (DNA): TGTGCCAGCAGTTTAGCGCTCTCCGGGGAGCTGTTTTTG.

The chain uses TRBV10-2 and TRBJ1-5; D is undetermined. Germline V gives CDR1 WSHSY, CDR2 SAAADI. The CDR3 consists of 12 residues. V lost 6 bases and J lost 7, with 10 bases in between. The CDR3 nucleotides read TGCGCCAGCAGCAAAACAGCCCAGCCCCAGCATTTT. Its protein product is CASSKTAQPQHF.

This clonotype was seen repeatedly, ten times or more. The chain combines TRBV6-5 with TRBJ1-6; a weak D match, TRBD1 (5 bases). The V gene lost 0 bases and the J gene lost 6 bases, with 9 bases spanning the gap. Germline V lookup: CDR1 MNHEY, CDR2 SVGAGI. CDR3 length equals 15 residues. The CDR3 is CASSYSGPPNSPLHF. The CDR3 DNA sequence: TGTGCCAGCAGTTACTCGGGACCTCCTAATTCACCCCTCCACTTT.

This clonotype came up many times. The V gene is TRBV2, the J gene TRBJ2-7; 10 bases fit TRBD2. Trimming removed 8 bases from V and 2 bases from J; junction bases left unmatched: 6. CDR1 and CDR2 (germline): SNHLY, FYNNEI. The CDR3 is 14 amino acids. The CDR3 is CASGLAGAPYEQYF. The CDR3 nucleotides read TGTGCCAGCGGCCTAGCGGGGGCCCCCTACGAGCAGTACTTC.

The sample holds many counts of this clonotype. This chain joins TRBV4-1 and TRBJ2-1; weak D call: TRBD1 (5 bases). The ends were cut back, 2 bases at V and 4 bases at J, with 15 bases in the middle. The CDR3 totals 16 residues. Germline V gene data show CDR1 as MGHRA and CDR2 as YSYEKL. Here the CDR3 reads CASSQNTRGAYNEQFF. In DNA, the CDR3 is TGCGCCAGCAGCCAAAACACTCGTGGGGCATACAATGAGCAGTTCTTC.

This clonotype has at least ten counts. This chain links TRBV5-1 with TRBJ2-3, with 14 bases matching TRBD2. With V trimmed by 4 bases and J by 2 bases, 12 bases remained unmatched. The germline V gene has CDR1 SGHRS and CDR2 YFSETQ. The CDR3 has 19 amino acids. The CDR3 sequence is CASSRGLAGAVSLTDTQYF. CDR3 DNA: TGCGCCAGCAGCAGGGGACTAGCGGGGGCCGTTTCCCTCACAGATACGCAGTATTTT.

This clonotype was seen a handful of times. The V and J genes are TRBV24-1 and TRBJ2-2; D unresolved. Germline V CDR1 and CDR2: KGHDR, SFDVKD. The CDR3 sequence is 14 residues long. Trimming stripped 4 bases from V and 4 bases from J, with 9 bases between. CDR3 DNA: TGTGCCACCAGTGAGGGTGTGTCCACCGGGGAGCTGTTTTTT. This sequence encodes CATSEGVSTGELFF.

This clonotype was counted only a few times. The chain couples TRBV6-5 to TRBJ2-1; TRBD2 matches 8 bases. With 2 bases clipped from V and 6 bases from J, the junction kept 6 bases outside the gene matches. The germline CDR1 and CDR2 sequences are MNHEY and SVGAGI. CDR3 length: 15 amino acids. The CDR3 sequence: CASSYRAGGRNEQFF. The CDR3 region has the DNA TGTGCCAGCAGTTACCGGGCGGGGGGCCGCAATGAGCAGTTCTTC.

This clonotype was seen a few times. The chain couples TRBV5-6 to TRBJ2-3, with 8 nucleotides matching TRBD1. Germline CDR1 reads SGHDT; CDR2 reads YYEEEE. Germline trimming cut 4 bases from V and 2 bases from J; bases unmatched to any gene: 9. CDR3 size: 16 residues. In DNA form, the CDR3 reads TGTGCCAGCAGCCGGGACAGGTCCCGCCTCACAGATACGCAGTATTTT. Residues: CASSRDRSRLTDTQYF. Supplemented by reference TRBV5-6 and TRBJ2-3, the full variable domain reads DAGVTQSPTHLIKTRGQQVTLRCSPKSGHDTVSWYQQALGQGPQFIFQYYEEEERQRGNFPDRFSGHQFPNYSSELNVNALLLGDSALYLCASSRDRSRLTDTQYFGPGTRLTVL.

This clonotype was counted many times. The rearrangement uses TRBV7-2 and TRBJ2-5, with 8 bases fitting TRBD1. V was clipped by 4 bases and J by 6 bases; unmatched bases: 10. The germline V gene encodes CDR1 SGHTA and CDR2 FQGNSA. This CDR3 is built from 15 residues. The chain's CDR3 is CASSYPDRGGQTQYF. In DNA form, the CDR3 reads TGTGCCAGCAGCTACCCCGACAGGGGCGGACAGACCCAGTACTTC.

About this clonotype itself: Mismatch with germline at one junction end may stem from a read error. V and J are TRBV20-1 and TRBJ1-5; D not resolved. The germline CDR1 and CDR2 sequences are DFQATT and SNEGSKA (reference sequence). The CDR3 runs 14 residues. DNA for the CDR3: TGCAGTGCAAAGACACATTATAGCGATCAGCCCCAGCATTTT. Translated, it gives CSAKTHYSDQPQHF.

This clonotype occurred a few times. CDR3 protein: CASRDRNYGYTF. The CDR3 DNA reads as TGTGCCAGCCGCGACAGGAACTATGGCTACACCTTC. This chain connects TRBV27 to TRBJ1-2; tentative D call: TRBD1 (6 bases). The V and J ends lost 8 bases and 2 bases respectively, with 9 bases between them. CDR1 and CDR2 (germline): MNHEY, SMNVEV (reference sequence). This CDR3 region has 12 residues.

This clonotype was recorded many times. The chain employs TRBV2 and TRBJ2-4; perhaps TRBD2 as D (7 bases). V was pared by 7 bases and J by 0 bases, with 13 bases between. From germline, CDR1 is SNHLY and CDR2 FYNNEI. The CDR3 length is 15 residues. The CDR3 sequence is CASNQGGGAKNIQYF. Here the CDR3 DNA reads TGTGCCAGCAACCAAGGGGGGGGAGCCAAAAACATTCAGTACTTC.

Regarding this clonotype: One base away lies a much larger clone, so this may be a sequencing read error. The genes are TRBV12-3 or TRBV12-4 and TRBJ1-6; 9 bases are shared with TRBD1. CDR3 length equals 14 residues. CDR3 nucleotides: TGTGCCAGCAGACGACAGGGGGGGAATTCACCCCCCCACTTT. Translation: CASRRQGGNSPPHF.

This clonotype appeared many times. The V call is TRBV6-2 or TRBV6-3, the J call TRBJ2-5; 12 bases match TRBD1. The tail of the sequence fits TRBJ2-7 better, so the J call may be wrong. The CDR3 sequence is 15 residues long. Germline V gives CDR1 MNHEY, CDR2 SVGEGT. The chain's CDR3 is CASRKGQGASFEQYF. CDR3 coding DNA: TGTGCCAGCAGAAAGGGACAGGGGGCGAGTTTCGAGCAGTACTTC.

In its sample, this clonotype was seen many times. In DNA form, the CDR3 reads TGCAGTGCCCAGGGTACGTTGGAGACCCAGTACTTC. It codes for CSAQGTLETQYF. The chain is built from TRBV20-1 and TRBJ2-5; perhaps TRBD1 as D (5 bases). The CDR3 is made up of 12 amino acids. Per germline, CDR1 DFQATT and CDR2 SNEGSKA (reference sequence). V lost 6 bases and J lost 5, with 13 bases in between.